This T cell receptor (beta chain) was sequenced for a study of radiation and T cells in renal cell carcinoma. Study-level information: Nephrectomy followed 15 Gy stereotactic body radiation by 4 weeks.

The table came from immunoSEQ multiplex PCR; TCRdb's copy has only in-frame clones and leaves some out. Of fewer than 150,000 clones listed, around 90% are singletons. Time point of the sample: blood 2 weeks post-SBRT. Treatment in this sample: 15 Gy SBRT to primary tumor, nephrectomy 4 weeks later. Blood was sampled at baseline, 2 weeks and 4 weeks after SBRT. Clear cell pathology was present in this patient's renal cell carcinoma. This CDR3 is built from 14 residues. V was cut by 6 bases and J by 0 bases, with 11 bases left in between. Per germline, CDR1 SNHLY and CDR2 FYNNEI. The J gene is TRBJ1-2, the V gene TRBV2, with a tentative D call TRBD1 (5 bases). This specimen consisted of blood, obtained from a patient whose treatment included radiotherapy and nephrectomy. The receptor was isolated from a woman between 65 and 79 years old with renal cell carcinoma. CDR3: CASRGRGANYGYTF. Here the CDR3 DNA reads TGTGCCAGCAGGGGGAGGGGAGCTAACTATGGCTACACCTTC. The full variable domain, in which reference TRBV2 and TRBJ1-2 provide the parts outside the CDR3, is EPEVTQTPSHQVTQMGQEVILRCVPISNHLYFYWYRQILGQKVEFLVSFYNNEISEKSEIFDDQFSVERPDGSNFTLKIRSTKLEDSAMYFCASRGRGANYGYTFGSGTRLTVV.